This T cell receptor beta chain is drawn from a study of T cell responses to AZD1222 COVID-19 vaccine. The data were produced by immunoSEQ multiplex PCR, yet TCRdb's version contains in-frame clones alone and is incomplete. Here the sample spans 150,000 to 190,000 clones, 90% to 95% being singletons. This CDR3 comprises 13 residues. V was shortened by 6 bases and J by 4 bases, with 12 bases between the two germline ends. The rearrangement links TRBV12-3 or TRBV12-4 to TRBJ1-2, with D tentatively TRBD1 (5 bases). The sequenced sample was peripheral blood, obtained 28 days after the second AZD1222 dose. The receptor was isolated from an adult who received the AZD1222 COVID-19 vaccine. The CDR3 region has the DNA TGTGCCAGCAGCCCCGACAGCTTCTATGGCTACACCTTC. Protein: CASSPDSFYGYTF.